A single sample is the source of the 16 T cell receptor beta chains below, sequenced in a study of T cell changes during pregnancy in multiple sclerosis. The table came from immunoSEQ multiplex PCR; TCRdb's copy has only in-frame clones and leaves some out. This sample has some 23,000 clones, with less than 90% found just once. The specimen was CD4+ T cells from peripheral blood mononuclear cells, collected in the first trimester of pregnancy. These receptor sequences come from a female donor in good health, enrolled as a control in a pregnancy study.

The J gene is TRBJ2-7, the V gene TRBV19, with D possibly TRBD2 on 6 matching bases. The CDR3 is 14 amino acids. CDR1 and CDR2 from the germline V gene are LNHDA and SQIVND (reference sequence). V dropped 3 bases and J dropped 0 bases, with 9 bases sitting between them. The CDR3 coding sequence is TGTGCCAGTAGTATTCGGGGGTACTCCTACGAGCAGTACTTC. The encoded protein is CASSIRGYSYEQYF. The full variable domain, in which reference TRBV19 and TRBJ2-7 provide the parts outside the CDR3, is DGGITQSPKYLFRKEGQNVTLSCEQNLNHDAMYWYRQDPGQGLRLIYYSQIVNDFQKGDIAEGYSVSREKKESFPLTVTSAQKNPTAFYLCASSIRGYSYEQYFGPGTRLTVT.

V gene TRBV28 combines with J gene TRBJ1-5; TRBD1 matches 9 bases. Germline CDR1 reads MDHEN; CDR2 reads SYDVKM. The CDR3 covers 16 residues. V was clipped by 6 bases and J by 7 bases; unmatched bases: 13. The CDR3, as DNA: TGTGCCAGCAGCCGCCGGACAGGGGAAGGGCGGCAGCCCCAGCATTTT. Amino acid sequence: CASSRRTGEGRQPQHF.

The CDR3 is CASSPPPGMYEQFF. CDR3 in DNA: TGTGCCAGCAGCCCCCCCCCGGGGATGTATGAGCAGTTCTTC. The J gene is TRBJ2-1, the V gene TRBV7-2; possibly TRBD2 for D (5 bases). V shed 5 bases and J shed 8 bases, with 16 bases lying between them. The CDR3 extends over 14 amino acids. Germline CDR1 SGHTA, CDR2 FQGNSA.

The chain couples TRBV30 to TRBJ1-3; D is undetermined. Germline V CDR1 and CDR2: GTSNPN, SVGIG (reference sequence). The CDR3 extends over 14 amino acids. V lost 0 bases, J lost 4 bases, and 10 bases lay in between. The CDR3 here is CAWSVSVGGNTIYF. The CDR3 nucleotides are TGTGCCTGGAGTGTATCGGTGGGCGGAAACACCATATATTTT. The variable domain in full, completed from reference TRBV30 and TRBJ1-3, reads SQTIHQWPATLVQPVGSPLSLECTVEGTSNPNLYWYRQAAGRGLQLLFYSVGIGQISSEVPQNLSASRPQDRQFILSSKKLLLSDSGFYLCAWSVSVGGNTIYFGEGSWLTVV.

This sequence joins TRBV5-5 and TRBJ1-1; possible D gene TRBD1, 5 bases. CDR1 and CDR2 (germline): SGHKS, YYEKEE (reference sequence). The V end was cut by 2 bases, the J end by 7 bases, with 12 bases between. The CDR3 totals 13 residues. This CDR3 reads CASSLFTDIEAFF. CDR3 bases: TGTGCCAGCAGCTTATTTACGGACATTGAAGCTTTCTTT.

The chain couples TRBV10-3 to TRBJ2-7, with TRBD1 identical over 9 bases. V shed 3 bases, J shed 4 bases, and the junction held 7 bases outside the gene matches. CDR1 is ENHRY, CDR2 SYGVKD, per germline. This CDR3 is built from 15 residues. DNA of the CDR3: TGTGCCATCAGTGATTCCGGGACAGGGTTATACGAGCAGTACTTC. This codes for CAISDSGTGLYEQYF.

CDR3 residues: CASSIQGAPEKLFF. The CDR3 nucleotides read TGTGCCAGTAGTATACAGGGGGCCCCTGAAAAACTGTTTTTT. The V call is TRBV19, the J call TRBJ1-4; 8 bases agree with TRBD1. The CDR3 consists of 14 residues. V lost 2 bases and J lost 7; bases outside the gene matches: 3. Per the germline V gene, CDR1 is LNHDA and CDR2 is SQIVND (reference sequence).

The chain employs TRBV6-4 and TRBJ2-2; 11 positions agree with TRBD2. Germline values: CDR1 MRHNA, CDR2 SNTAGT. Unmatched junction bases numbered 5, after V lost 4 bases and J lost 1 base. The CDR3 is made up of 17 amino acids. Here the CDR3 reads CASSANSGGVNTGELFF. CDR3 DNA sequence: TGTGCCAGCAGTGCCAATAGCGGGGGGGTGAACACCGGGGAGCTGTTTTTT.

The chain links TRBV5-1 to TRBJ2-6; 7 nucleotides agree with TRBD1. Looked up from germline, CDR1 is SGHRS and CDR2 is YFSETQ. With 7 bases clipped from V and 0 bases from J, the junction kept 7 bases outside the gene matches. This CDR3 is built from 16 residues. The CDR3 reads CASGDRALSGANVLTF. CDR3 DNA: TGCGCCAGCGGCGACAGGGCTCTCTCTGGGGCCAACGTCCTGACTTTC.

The rearrangement joins TRBV25-1 to TRBJ2-2, with D tentatively TRBD1 (7 bases). CDR1 is MGHDK, CDR2 SYGVNS, per germline. The CDR3 loop spans 16 amino acids. Trimming removed 8 bases at V and 5 bases at J, with 21 bases between. This CDR3 reads CASGKGTAGRTGELFF. DNA of the CDR3: TGTGCCAGCGGTAAAGGGACAGCCGGGAGAACCGGGGAGCTGTTTTTT.

Regarding this clone: Other DNA variants within this sample encode the same CDR3. The chain couples TRBV6-5 to TRBJ1-5; 9 bases agree with TRBD1. The CDR3 totals 14 residues. Trimming removed 5 bases from V and 4 bases from J; junction bases left unmatched: 3. The germline V gene encodes CDR1 MNHEY and CDR2 SVGAGI. CDR3 residues: CASSPDRGNQPQHF. In DNA, the CDR3 is TGTGCCAGCAGTCCCGACAGGGGGAATCAGCCCCAGCATTTT.

The chain joins TRBV7-6 to TRBJ2-1; D may be TRBD1 (5 bases). V was pared by 0 bases and J by 5 bases, with 14 bases between. From germline, CDR1 is SGHVS and CDR2 FNYEAQ. CDR3 size: 16 residues. The CDR3 loop is CASSLARQGQHNEQFF. CDR3 bases: TGTGCCAGCAGCTTAGCGCGGCAGGGTCAACACAATGAGCAGTTCTTC.

The J gene is TRBJ2-3, the V gene TRBV5-4; D might be TRBD2 (6 bases). The CDR3 runs to 14 residues. Germline V lookup: CDR1 SGHNT, CDR2 YYREEE (reference sequence). V shed 2 bases and J shed 1 base, with 8 bases lying between them. CDR3 region: CASSFRGGTDTQYF. CDR3 nucleotide sequence: TGTGCCAGCAGCTTTCGCGGGGGCACAGATACGCAGTATTTT.

The chain links TRBV27 to TRBJ1-2; 9 nucleotides match TRBD1. CDR1 MNHEY and CDR2 SMNVEV come from the germline V gene (reference sequence). The CDR3 consists of 16 residues. V gave up 6 bases and J gave up 4 bases; unmatched junction bases: 12. The CDR3 DNA follows: TGTGCCAGCAGCCCAGGTATGGGACAGGGTGTCTATGGCTACACCTTC. Amino acid sequence: CASSPGMGQGVYGYTF.

The CDR3 DNA reads as TGTGCCAGCAGCTCTACTCGTGGTCAAGAGACCCAGTACTTC. The encoded protein is CASSSTRGQETQYF. The chain employs TRBV11-2 and TRBJ2-5; D not certain. Germline-derived CDR1 and CDR2 are SGHAT and FQNNGV. The CDR3 covers 14 residues. The ends were cut back, 4 bases at V and 2 bases at J, with 11 bases in the middle.

This chain links TRBV5-1 with TRBJ2-3, with TRBD2 matching 14 bases. The CDR3 is 15 amino acids. Germline loops: CDR1 SGHRS, CDR2 YFSETQ. Trimming took 3 bases from V and 9 from J; bases not matched to a gene: 6. The DNA for the CDR3 is TGCGCCAGCAGCTCGACTAGCGGGGGGGCACAAACGCAGTATTTT. This gives the protein CASSSTSGGAQTQYF.